The 28 T cell receptor beta chains below were found in one sample sequenced in a study of blood T cell repertoires in COVID-19. This table comes from immunoSEQ multiplex PCR, and its TCRdb copy is limited to in-frame clones, with some not included. The sample contains around 220,000 clones, 65% to 85% of which appear only once. What was sequenced was PBMCs or T cells enriched from blood (not recorded which). The source is a middle-aged woman with acute COVID-19.

The chain has TRBV20-1 and TRBJ2-3; D ambiguous. Germline assignment: CDR1 DFQATT and CDR2 SNEGSKA (reference sequence). This CDR3 has 11 residues. Trimming removed 0 bases at V and 7 bases at J, with 5 bases between. CDR3 protein: CSARDYYTQYF. CDR3 in DNA: TGCAGTGCTAGAGATTATTATACGCAGTATTTT.

The chain employs TRBV14 and TRBJ2-3; 10 nucleotides line up with TRBD2. Germline V lookup: CDR1 SGHDN, CDR2 FVKESK. The CDR3 has 15 residues. J gave up 3 bases and V 3 bases, and 3 bases lay outside the gene matches. The CDR3 protein is CASSQRTSGTDTQYF. DNA for the CDR3: TGTGCCAGCAGCCAGCGGACTAGCGGAACAGATACGCAGTATTTT.

V usage is TRBV29-1 and J usage is TRBJ1-1; D is undetermined. Germline CDR1 and CDR2: SQVTM and ANQGSEA. The length of the CDR3 is 13 residues. V shed 2 bases and J shed 1 base, with 8 bases lying between them. The CDR3 coding sequence is TGCAGCGTTGAAATGCGGCAGAACACTGAAGCTTTCTTT. It is translated as CSVEMRQNTEAFF. The entire variable domain, with the rest obtained from reference TRBV29-1 and TRBJ1-1, is as follows: SAVISQKPSRDICQRGTSLTIQCQVDSQVTMMFWYRQQPGQSLTLIATANQGSEATYESGFVIDKFPISRPNLTFSTLTVSNMSPEDSSIYLCSVEMRQNTEAFFGQGTRLTVV.

This chain links TRBV5-1 with TRBJ2-3, with D possibly TRBD2 on 5 matching bases. The CDR3 consists of 15 residues. The V and J ends lost 2 bases and 2 bases respectively, with 12 bases between them. Germline CDR1 SGHRS, CDR2 YFSETQ. The CDR3 coding sequence is TGCGCCAGCAGCTTCGGGGATACCTACACAGATACGCAGTATTTT. It is translated as CASSFGDTYTDTQYF.

V usage is TRBV29-1 and J usage is TRBJ1-4, with D perhaps matching TRBD1 (6 bases). This CDR3 is 14 amino acids long. Looked up from germline, CDR1 is SQVTM and CDR2 is ANQGSEA. Trimming shortened V by 3 bases and J by 6 bases, and 14 bases separated the two germline ends. CDR3 bases: TGCAGCGTTGAGGGGATACAGGGTTATGAAAAACTGTTTTTT. It yields the protein CSVEGIQGYEKLFF.

The chain combines TRBV7-9 with TRBJ1-2; D ambiguous. Per germline, CDR1 SEHNR and CDR2 FQNEAQ (reference sequence). Trimming shortened V by 0 bases and J by 4 bases, and 24 bases separated the two germline ends. The CDR3 covers 19 residues. CDR3 amino acids: CASSLASPISRPGGYGYTF. CDR3 DNA sequence: TGTGCCAGCAGCTTAGCTTCTCCCATCTCTCGCCCTGGCGGCTATGGCTACACCTTC.

The chain carries TRBV7-9 and TRBJ2-7; D possibly corresponds to TRBD2 (6 bases). Trimming stripped 7 bases from V and 3 bases from J, with 16 bases between. This CDR3 has 14 residues. Germline CDR1 reads SEHNR; CDR2 reads FQNEAQ (reference sequence). CDR3 nucleotides: TGTGCCAGCAACCGGGACTTGCACAGCTACGAGCAGTACTTC. Translation: CASNRDLHSYEQYF.

The chain is built from TRBV5-1 and TRBJ1-1; D perhaps matches TRBD1 (5 bases). Trimming cost V 4 bases and J 2 bases, with 12 bases left between them. The CDR3 spans 14 residues. Germline CDR1 is SGHRS and CDR2 is YFSETQ. This CDR3 reads CASSIRVGNTEAFF. CDR3 in DNA: TGCGCCAGCAGCATCAGGGTAGGCAACACTGAAGCTTTCTTT.

This chain uses TRBV18 with TRBJ2-2; TRBD1 might be the D (6 bases). Trimming left V 3 bases short and J 1 base short, with 12 bases between. Per germline, CDR1 KGHSH and CDR2 LQKENI. The CDR3 covers 16 residues. The CDR3 loop reads CASSPKGRGNTGELFF. The CDR3 coding sequence is TGTGCCAGCTCACCTAAGGGCAGGGGGAACACCGGGGAGCTGTTTTTT.

V and J are TRBV20-1 and TRBJ2-1, with D hard to call. The CDR3 is 11 residues long. The germline gives CDR1 DFQATT, CDR2 SNEGSKA (reference sequence). V gave up 1 base and J gave up 7 bases, with 5 bases separating them. CDR3 sequence reads: CSARVANEQFF. CDR3 DNA: TGCAGTGCTAGAGTGGCAAATGAGCAGTTCTTC.

The rearrangement joins TRBV5-4 to TRBJ1-1; D remains ambiguous. CDR1 is SGHNT, CDR2 YYREEE, per germline (reference sequence). This CDR3 spans 12 amino acids. V lost 3 bases and J 8 bases, leaving 11 bases between the germline ends. CDR3 in DNA: TGTGCCAGCAGCTCCGGGGAAAGAGAAGCTTTCTTT. It translates to CASSSGEREAFF.

This chain uses TRBV28 with TRBJ2-2, with TRBD1 matching 9 bases. CDR3 size: 15 residues. V shed 6 bases, J shed 4 bases, and the junction held 6 bases outside the gene matches. CDR1 and CDR2 (germline): MDHEN, SYDVKM. DNA for the CDR3: TGTGCCAGCAGCCCACAGGGGGCTGGCACCGGGGAGCTGTTTTTT. Protein product: CASSPQGAGTGELFF.

In the case of this clone: The sample holds other DNA sequences that translate to the same CDR3. This chain joins TRBV7-9 and TRBJ1-2; 8 bases map to TRBD1. V shed 9 bases, J shed 6 bases, and the junction held 12 bases outside the gene matches. Germline V gene sequence: CDR1 SEHNR, CDR2 FQNEAQ (reference sequence). The CDR3 contains 14 residues. Here the CDR3 reads CASSEGQGLNGYTF. For the CDR3, the DNA is TGTGCCAGTAGCGAAGGACAGGGACTGAATGGCTACACCTTC.

V gene TRBV5-1 combines with J gene TRBJ2-7, with D possibly matching TRBD2 (6 bases). Per germline, CDR1 SGHRS and CDR2 YFSETQ. V lost 3 bases and J lost 1, with 11 bases in between. The CDR3 is made up of 14 amino acids. DNA for the CDR3: TGCGCCAGCAGCTCCGAGGAGGGGTCCTACGAGCAGTACTTC. This encodes CASSSEEGSYEQYF.

The rearrangement links TRBV10-3 to TRBJ2-3; TRBD2 aligns across 14 bases. V lost 10 bases to trimming and J lost 0 bases; unmatched junction nucleotides: 6. Germline V gene data show CDR1 as ENHRY and CDR2 as SYGVKD. The CDR3 length is 16 residues. CDR3 region: CASGTSGGLSTDTQYF. CDR3 nucleotides: TGTGCCAGCGGGACTAGCGGGGGCCTGAGCACAGATACGCAGTATTTT.

The genes are TRBV7-3 and TRBJ1-4; 7 positions match TRBD1. J was trimmed by 0 bases and V by 5 bases; bases with no gene match: 3. Germline V gene sequence: CDR1 SGHTA, CDR2 FQGTGA. CDR3 length equals 15 residues. The CDR3 DNA sequence: TGTGCCAGCAGCCCCGGACAGGCAACTAATGAAAAACTGTTTTTT. Translating it yields CASSPGQATNEKLFF.

A few counts support this clone. This chain uses TRBV27 with TRBJ1-5, with D perhaps matching TRBD1 (5 bases). The germline V gene has CDR1 MNHEY and CDR2 SMNVEV (reference sequence). Trimming took 3 bases from V and 2 from J, leaving 11 bases between them. The CDR3 length is 15 residues. The CDR3 sequence: CASSLEGRGNQPQHF. DNA of the CDR3: TGTGCCAGCAGTTTGGAGGGACGAGGCAATCAGCCCCAGCATTTT.

J is TRBJ1-2 and V is TRBV25-1; 7 bases are a match to TRBD1. The CDR3 contains 13 residues. After removal of 3 bases from V and 8 bases from J, the junction contained 6 bases not matched to a gene. Germline V CDR1 and CDR2: MGHDK, SYGVNS. CDR3: CASSDFPGQGYTF. Written as DNA, the CDR3 is TGTGCCAGCAGTGACTTTCCGGGACAGGGCTACACCTTC.

The chain employs TRBV28 and TRBJ2-1; 11 nucleotides line up with TRBD2. The trim removed 5 bases at V and 1 base at J, leaving 1 base unmatched. CDR3 size: 15 residues. CDR1 MDHEN and CDR2 SYDVKM come from the germline V gene. The CDR3 sequence: CASSRTSGSYNEQFF. The CDR3 bases are TGTGCCAGCAGTCGGACTAGCGGGTCCTACAATGAGCAGTTCTTC. Full variable domain (remainder filled in from reference TRBV28 and TRBJ2-1): DVKVTQSSRYLVKRTGEKVFLECVQDMDHENMFWYRQDPGLGLRLIYFSYDVKMKEKGDIPEGYSVSREKKERFSLILESASTNQTSMYLCASSRTSGSYNEQFFGPGTRLTVL.

The rearrangement joins TRBV6-5 to TRBJ2-7; no definite D call. The germline V gene has CDR1 MNHEY and CDR2 SVGAGI. There are 12 residues in the CDR3. Trimming shortened V by 6 bases and J by 4 bases, and 10 bases separated the two germline ends. The CDR3 spells CASRAVAYEQYF. CDR3 sequence (DNA): TGTGCCAGCAGGGCGGTTGCATACGAGCAGTACTTC.

The genes are TRBV7-9 and TRBJ2-3, with D possibly being TRBD1 (5 bases). The CDR3 loop spans 14 amino acids. The ends were cut back, 5 bases at V and 2 bases at J, with 11 bases in the middle. CDR1 SEHNR and CDR2 FQNEAQ come from the germline V gene (reference sequence). CDR3 in amino acids: CASSPDRSTDTQYF. In DNA, the CDR3 is TGTGCCAGCAGCCCAGACAGATCCACAGATACGCAGTATTTT.

The chain carries TRBV19 and TRBJ2-3; 13 positions match TRBD2. The V gene's germline CDR1 is LNHDA and CDR2 SQIVND (reference sequence). The CDR3 runs 16 residues. Trimming at V came to 7 bases and at J to 2 bases, leaving 6 bases not matched to a gene. CDR3 region: CASKPGLAGNTDTQYF. DNA of the CDR3: TGTGCCAGTAAACCGGGACTAGCGGGGAACACAGATACGCAGTATTTT.

The genes are TRBV30 and TRBJ2-6; D perhaps matches TRBD1 (5 bases). Germline V gene sequence: CDR1 GTSNPN, CDR2 SVGIG (reference sequence). V was trimmed by 8 bases and J by 0 bases, leaving 17 bases between them. The CDR3 has 16 residues. CDR3 nucleotides: TGTGCCCGTCAGGGTATAGCCCACTCTGGGGCCAACGTCCTGACTTTC. It translates to CARQGIAHSGANVLTF.

This clone was seen just once. V and J are TRBV5-5 and TRBJ2-7, with 9 bases lining up with TRBD1. The germline V gene encodes CDR1 SGHKS and CDR2 YYEKEE (reference sequence). Trimming took 0 bases from V and 10 from J; bases not matched to a gene: 14. The length of the CDR3 is 16 residues. The DNA for the CDR3 is TGTGCCAGCAGCTTGGCCCTTCCGGGACAGGGTCGGAAACAGTACTTC. Encoded protein: CASSLALPGQGRKQYF.

The genes are TRBV19 and TRBJ1-5; D unresolved. V was clipped by 6 bases and J by 7 bases, with 16 bases between them. The CDR3 is made up of 14 amino acids. The germline CDR1 and CDR2 sequences are LNHDA and SQIVND (reference sequence). This CDR3 is CASRVREAPQPQHF. CDR3 nucleotide sequence: TGTGCCAGTAGGGTCAGAGAGGCCCCCCAGCCCCAGCATTTT.

This CDR3 is CASSKVPWGDGYTF. CDR3 nucleotide sequence: TGTGCCAGCAGCAAAGTCCCGTGGGGGGACGGCTACACCTTC. The V gene is TRBV21-1, the J gene TRBJ1-2. TRBV21-1 is annotated as a pseudogene. The CDR3 is 14 residues long.

The chain couples TRBV4-2 to TRBJ1-5; 9 bases match TRBD1. This CDR3 region has 16 residues. Germline V gene data show CDR1 as LGHNA and CDR2 as YNFKEQ. Germline trimming cut 4 bases from V and 5 bases from J; bases unmatched to any gene: 9. The CDR3 DNA follows: TGTGCCAGCAGCCTCGGGACAGGGAGAGGGGATCAGCCCCAGCATTTT. Its translation: CASSLGTGRGDQPQHF.

The J gene is TRBJ1-5, the V gene TRBV12-3 or TRBV12-4, with D possibly matching TRBD1 (6 bases). The CDR3 has 12 residues. Deletions cut 8 bases from V and 7 bases from J, with 12 bases between. CDR3 DNA: TGTGCCAGCGATAACAGGGTCCAGCCCCAGCATTTT. Protein product: CASDNRVQPQHF.